Shown below are 17 T cell receptor beta chains from a single sample sequenced in a study of blood T cell repertoires in COVID-19. Produced via immunoSEQ multiplex PCR; TCRdb's table is partial and in-frame only. The table shows 95,000 to 120,000 clones, with more than 65% occurring only once. Sequencing was performed on peripheral blood. All receptors come from a man in his forties or fifties with acute or convalescent COVID-19.

The chain links TRBV5-6 to TRBJ2-6; possibly TRBD1 for D (5 bases). In germline, CDR1 is SGHDT, CDR2 YYEEEE. Trimming left V 6 bases short and J 4 bases short, with 11 bases between. CDR3 size: 14 residues. CDR3 coding DNA: TGTGCCAGCATCAGGGTTTCCGGGGCCAACGTCCTGACTTTC. Its translation: CASIRVSGANVLTF. The full variable domain, with the rest looked up from reference TRBV5-6 and TRBJ2-6, is DAGVTQSPTHLIKTRGQQVTLRCSPKSGHDTVSWYQQALGQGPQFIFQYYEEEERQRGNFPDRFSGHQFPNYSSELNVNALLLGDSALYLCASIRVSGANVLTFGAGSRLTVL.

The chain uses TRBV11-2 and TRBJ2-7; D call uncertain. Germline CDR1 SGHAT, CDR2 FQNNGV. Trimming took off 1 base at V and 7 bases at J, with 5 bases between the two ends. This CDR3 contains 11 residues. For the CDR3, the DNA is TGTGCCAGCAGCTTAGCCCGTGAGCAGTACTTC. Amino acids: CASSLAREQYF.

The V and J genes are TRBV5-1 and TRBJ2-7; 12 bases match TRBD1. The CDR3 has 15 amino acids. Germline V CDR1 and CDR2: SGHRS, YFSETQ. V gave up 2 bases and J gave up 6 bases; unmatched junction bases: 6. The CDR3 reads CASSFPGQGAGEQYF. Here the CDR3 DNA reads TGCGCCAGCAGCTTCCCGGGACAGGGGGCTGGCGAGCAGTACTTC.

V and J are TRBV7-9 and TRBJ2-6; D is ambiguous. Germline loops: CDR1 SEHNR, CDR2 FQNEAQ (reference sequence). The CDR3 is 15 residues long. Between the trimmed V and J ends, which lost 5 bases and 1 base, there was a span of 9 bases. In DNA, the CDR3 is TGTGCCAGCAGCCCCCCCCGTTCTGGGGCCAACGTCCTGACTTTC. This codes for CASSPPRSGANVLTF.

The chain combines TRBV9 with TRBJ2-6; D perhaps matches TRBD1 (6 bases). CDR1 is SGDLS and CDR2 is YYNGEE in the germline V gene. The CDR3 contains 18 residues. V lost 1 base and J 1 base, leaving 15 bases between the germline ends. The CDR3 loop reads CASSVLQGLPSGANVLTF. DNA for the CDR3: TGTGCCAGCAGCGTACTGCAGGGGCTCCCGTCTGGGGCCAACGTCCTGACTTTC. Drawing the rest from reference TRBV9 and TRBJ2-6, the complete variable domain is DSGVTQTPKHLITATGQRVTLRCSPRSGDLSVYWYQQSLDQGLQFLIQYYNGEERAKGNILERFSAQQFPDLHSELNLSSLELGDSALYFCASSVLQGLPSGANVLTFGAGSRLTVL.

The V call is TRBV2, the J call TRBJ2-3; 8 nucleotides agree with TRBD2. The germline gives CDR1 SNHLY, CDR2 FYNNEI. V shed 6 bases and J 4 bases; nucleotides not matched to a gene: 18. There are 18 residues in the CDR3. The CDR3 DNA reads TGTGCCAGCAGCCGAAGGTTGGTGGAAGGACTAGCCGCAGATACGCAGTATTTT. It encodes CASSRRLVEGLAADTQYF.

The table lists this clone with a few counts. This chain connects TRBV2 to TRBJ2-7, with TRBD1 matching over 8 bases. The CDR3 is 15 residues long. J lost 5 bases, V lost 0 bases, and 6 bases had no gene match. In germline, CDR1 is SNHLY, CDR2 FYNNEI. The CDR3 reads CASSEAGRGLNEQYF. In DNA form, the CDR3 reads TGTGCCAGCAGTGAAGCGGGCAGGGGGCTAAACGAGCAGTACTTC.

This clone was observed a handful of times. The rearrangement links TRBV7-8 to TRBJ2-7, with D perhaps TRBD1 (6 bases). Looked up from germline, CDR1 is SGHVS and CDR2 is FQNEAQ. The CDR3 sequence is 13 residues long. Trimming removed 1 base from V and 7 bases from J, with 11 bases in between. CDR3 sequence (DNA): TGTGCCAGCAGCTTAGGGGGGCTGAGGGAGCAGTACTTC. Amino acid sequence: CASSLGGLREQYF.

J is TRBJ1-2 and V is TRBV28; TRBD1 agrees at 7 bases. The ends lost 2 bases at V and 8 bases at J; junction bases unmatched: 8. The CDR3 is 14 residues long. The germline V gene encodes CDR1 MDHEN and CDR2 SYDVKM. CDR3 region: CASSLPDRVGGYTF. For the CDR3, the DNA is TGTGCCAGCAGTTTACCAGACAGGGTGGGAGGCTACACCTTC.

The chain is built from TRBV3-1 (or the pseudogene TRBV3-2) and TRBJ2-5; maybe TRBD1 (5 bases). Germline loops: CDR1 LGHDT, CDR2 YNNKEL (reference sequence). Between the trimmed V and J ends, which lost 0 bases and 8 bases, there was a span of 10 bases. The CDR3 is 13 residues long. The CDR3 coding sequence is TGTGCCAGCAGCCAAGATATCAGGGCAACCCAGTACTTC. Residues: CASSQDIRATQYF.

This clone has just one count. DNA for the CDR3: TGTGCCAGCAGTTCCCGACAGGATGGCTACACCTTC. This codes for CASSSRQDGYTF. This sequence joins TRBV12-3 or TRBV12-4 and TRBJ1-2, with D tentatively TRBD1 (6 bases). V lost 4 bases, J lost 6 bases, and 9 bases lay in between. The CDR3 length is 12 residues.

The genes are TRBV28 and TRBJ2-7; 10 nucleotides match TRBD1. The CDR3 has 13 amino acids. CDR1 is MDHEN and CDR2 is SYDVKM in the germline V gene. V lost 9 bases to trimming and J lost 6 bases; unmatched junction nucleotides: 8. CDR3 DNA sequence: TGTGCCAGTACGGGACAGGGGTACGGCGAGCAGTACTTC. Its translation is CASTGQGYGEQYF. Using reference TRBV28 and TRBJ2-7 for the parts outside the CDR3, the full variable domain is DVKVTQSSRYLVKRTGEKVFLECVQDMDHENMFWYRQDPGLGLRLIYFSYDVKMKEKGDIPEGYSVSREKKERFSLILESASTNQTSMYLCASTGQGYGEQYFGPGTRLTVT.

The CDR3 is CASTILTGRGETQYF. In DNA form, the CDR3 reads TGTGCCAGCACCATCCTCACAGGGAGGGGGGAGACCCAGTACTTC. V gene TRBV28 combines with J gene TRBJ2-5; D perhaps matches TRBD2 (7 bases). The germline V gene encodes CDR1 MDHEN and CDR2 SYDVKM. The CDR3 is 15 residues long. The V gene lost 7 bases and the J gene lost 5 bases, with 20 bases spanning the gap.

The table lists this clone with a few counts. The CDR3 DNA reads TGTGCCAGCAGTTACTCCGCTGCGGTGGGCACTGAAGCTTTCTTT. Protein: CASSYSAAVGTEAFF. The chain couples TRBV6-6 to TRBJ1-1; no clear D. Germline CDR1 is MNHNY and CDR2 is SVGAGI (reference sequence). The CDR3 has 15 residues. The V and J ends lost 0 bases and 4 bases respectively, with 12 bases between them.

The chain combines TRBV11-2 with TRBJ2-4; TRBD2 aligns across 10 bases. With V trimmed by 6 bases and J by 0 bases, 5 bases remained unmatched. Per germline, CDR1 SGHAT and CDR2 FQNNGV. The CDR3 covers 16 residues. The CDR3 region is CASSRSGGRAKNIQYF. CDR3 nucleotides: TGTGCCAGCAGTCGTAGCGGGGGGCGAGCCAAAAACATTCAGTACTTC.

The J gene is TRBJ2-7, the V gene TRBV7-8, with D maybe TRBD1 (6 bases). Germline-derived CDR1 and CDR2 are SGHVS and FQNEAQ. Between the trimmed V and J ends, which lost 3 bases and 2 bases, there was a span of 17 bases. The CDR3 is 16 residues long. CDR3 region: CASSFDPRGSTYEQYV. CDR3 sequence (DNA): TGTGCCAGCAGCTTCGACCCCAGGGGCAGCACCTACGAGCAGTACGTC.

V is TRBV3-1 (or the pseudogene TRBV3-2) and J is TRBJ2-7, with 9 bases fitting TRBD2. The CDR3 sequence is 16 residues long. Germline assignment: CDR1 LGHDT and CDR2 YNNKEL (reference sequence). Germline trimming cut 5 bases from V and 2 bases from J; bases unmatched to any gene: 10. The CDR3 loop is CASSSRSSGVTYEQYF. The CDR3 bases are TGTGCCAGCAGCTCAAGGTCTAGCGGGGTAACCTACGAGCAGTACTTC.